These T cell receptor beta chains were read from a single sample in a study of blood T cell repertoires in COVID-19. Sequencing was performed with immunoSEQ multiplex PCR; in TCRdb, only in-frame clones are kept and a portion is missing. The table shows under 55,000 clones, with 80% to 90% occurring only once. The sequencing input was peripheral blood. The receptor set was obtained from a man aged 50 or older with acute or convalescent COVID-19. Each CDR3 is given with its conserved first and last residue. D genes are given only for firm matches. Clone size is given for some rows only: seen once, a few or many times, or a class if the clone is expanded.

CDR3 protein: CASSRTSGGNYEQYF; CDR3 DNA: TGTGCCAGCAGCAGGACTAGCGGGGGAAATTACGAGCAGTACTTC; V gene: TRBV6-5; J gene: TRBJ2-7; clone size: once; D gene: TRBD2
CDR3 protein: CASSLDRGSFF; CDR3 DNA: TGTGCCAGCAGTCTCGACAGGGGTTCTTTCTTT; V gene: TRBV28; J gene: TRBJ1-1; clone size: .; D gene: TRBD1
CDR3 protein: CASSALLDTGELFF; CDR3 DNA: TGTGCCAGCAGCGCTCTTCTAGACACCGGGGAGCTGTTTTTT; V gene: TRBV9; J gene: TRBJ2-2; clone size: .; D gene: .
CDR3 protein: CASSRDSRDGYTF; CDR3 DNA: TGCGCCAGCAGCCGGGACAGCCGAGATGGCTACACCTTC; V gene: TRBV5-1; J gene: TRBJ1-2; clone size: few; D gene: TRBD1
CDR3 protein: CASSYWDRPDEKLFF; CDR3 DNA: TGTGCCAGCAGTTACTGGGACAGACCGGATGAAAAACTGTTTTTT; V gene: TRBV6-2/TRBV6-3; J gene: TRBJ1-4; clone size: .; D gene: TRBD1
CDR3 protein: CASSPGGIQPQHF; CDR3 DNA: TGTGCCAGCAGTCCAGGGGGCATACAGCCCCAGCATTTT; V gene: TRBV27; J gene: TRBJ1-5; clone size: .; D gene: TRBD1
CDR3 protein: CSVAGDYGYTF; CDR3 DNA: TGCAGCGTTGCAGGGGACTATGGCTACACCTTC; V gene: TRBV29-1; J gene: TRBJ1-2; clone size: .; D gene: .
CDR3 protein: CATSDRLAGEDTQYF; CDR3 DNA: TGTGCCACCAGTGATAGACTAGCGGGAGAAGATACGCAGTATTTT; V gene: TRBV24-1; J gene: TRBJ2-3; clone size: few; D gene: TRBD2
CDR3 protein: CSVVGGEQYF; CDR3 DNA: TGCAGCGTTGTAGGAGGCGAGCAGTACTTC; V gene: TRBV29-1; J gene: TRBJ2-7; clone size: once; D gene: .
CDR3 protein: CASSIGTSGYEQFF; CDR3 DNA: TGTGCCAGTAGTATCGGGACTAGCGGGTATGAGCAGTTCTTC; V gene: TRBV19; J gene: TRBJ2-1; clone size: few; D gene: TRBD2
CDR3 protein: CAPCGTGKVLGTDTQYF; CDR3 DNA: TGTGCCCCTTGCGGGACAGGGAAGGTTTTGGGCACAGATACGCAGTATTTT; V gene: TRBV24-1; J gene: TRBJ2-3; clone size: few; D gene: TRBD1
CDR3 protein: CASSLTLDRGEGGNTIYF; CDR3 DNA: TGTGCCAGCAGCTTAACCCTCGACAGGGGGGAAGGAGGAAACACCATATATTTT; V gene: TRBV7-9; J gene: TRBJ1-3; clone size: .; D gene: TRBD1
CDR3 protein: CASSPPDWAYEQYF; CDR3 DNA: TGCGCCAGCAGCCCTCCGGACTGGGCCTACGAGCAGTACTTC; V gene: TRBV5-1; J gene: TRBJ2-7; clone size: .; D gene: .
CDR3 protein: CASSWGTGTGGYTF; CDR3 DNA: TGTGCCAGCAGCTGGGGGACAGGGACCGGTGGCTACACCTTC; V gene: TRBV5-4; J gene: TRBJ1-2; clone size: .; D gene: TRBD1
CDR3 protein: CASSLVAAAKNIQYF; CDR3 DNA: TGCGCCAGCAGCTTGGTAGCGGCAGCCAAAAACATTCAGTACTTC; V gene: TRBV5-1; J gene: TRBJ2-4; clone size: .; D gene: .
CDR3 protein: CASSLGADTGELFF; CDR3 DNA: TGCGCCAGCAGCCTAGGGGCGGACACCGGGGAGCTGTTTTTT; V gene: TRBV5-1; J gene: TRBJ2-2; clone size: .; D gene: .
CDR3 protein: CASSLLTGTVNNEQFF; CDR3 DNA: TGTGCCAGCAGCCTCCTAACCGGGACAGTGAACAATGAGCAGTTCTTC; V gene: TRBV14; J gene: TRBJ2-1; clone size: .; D gene: TRBD1
CDR3 protein: CASSSTPPGQRNEKLFF; CDR3 DNA: TGTGCCAGCAGCTCAACCCCCCCGGGACAGCGAAATGAAAAACTGTTTTTT; V gene: TRBV7-9; J gene: TRBJ1-4; clone size: .; D gene: TRBD1
CDR3 protein: CASKLLGLADTQYF; CDR3 DNA: TGCGCCAGCAAGTTATTGGGACTCGCAGATACGCAGTATTTT; V gene: TRBV10-2; J gene: TRBJ2-3; clone size: .; D gene: .
CDR3 protein: CASSLGGGTATNEKLFF; CDR3 DNA: TGCGCCAGCAGCTTGGGTGGAGGGACTGCAACTAATGAAAAACTGTTTTTT; V gene: TRBV5-1; J gene: TRBJ1-4; clone size: .; D gene: .
CDR3 protein: CASSKLKTEAFF; CDR3 DNA: TGTGCCAGCAGTAAGCTGAAAACTGAAGCTTTCTTT; V gene: TRBV28; J gene: TRBJ1-1; clone size: .; D gene: .
CDR3 protein: CASSLGAGQNEKLFF; CDR3 DNA: TGTGCCAGCAGTTTAGGGGCAGGGCAAAATGAAAAACTGTTTTTT; V gene: TRBV27; J gene: TRBJ1-4; clone size: .; D gene: .
CDR3 protein: CSAPGQGVKTQYF; CDR3 DNA: TGCAGCGCTCCAGGACAGGGGGTTAAGACCCAGTACTTC; V gene: TRBV29-1; J gene: TRBJ2-5; clone size: .; D gene: TRBD1
CDR3 protein: CATSREGVNYGYTF; CDR3 DNA: TGTGCCACCAGCAGAGAAGGAGTAAACTATGGCTACACCTTC; V gene: TRBV15; J gene: TRBJ1-2; clone size: .; D gene: .
CDR3 protein: CASSKGGGQEAFF; CDR3 DNA: TGTGCCAGCAGCAAAGGCGGCGGCCAGGAAGCTTTCTTT; V gene: TRBV21-1; J gene: TRBJ1-1; clone size: once; D gene: .
CDR3 protein: CASSVARANNSPLHF; CDR3 DNA: TGTGCCAGCAGTGTAGCCAGGGCAAATAATTCACCCCTCCACTTT; V gene: TRBV2; J gene: TRBJ1-6; clone size: .; D gene: .
CDR3 protein: CASSSGQGAGETQYF; CDR3 DNA: TGTGCCAGCAGTTCCGGACAGGGGGCAGGGGAGACCCAGTACTTC; V gene: TRBV5-4; J gene: TRBJ2-5; clone size: .; D gene: TRBD1
CDR3 protein: CSVEGVLQGEQYF; CDR3 DNA: TGCAGCGTTGAAGGGGTTCTACAGGGGGAGCAGTACTTC; V gene: TRBV29-1; J gene: TRBJ2-7; clone size: .; D gene: TRBD1
CDR3 protein: CASSLGREPNYEQYF; CDR3 DNA: TGTGCCAGCAGCTTGGGGCGGGAGCCCAACTACGAGCAGTACTTC; V gene: TRBV5-5; J gene: TRBJ2-7; clone size: .; D gene: TRBD2
CDR3 protein: CASSSEDGSVDTQYF; CDR3 DNA: TGCGCCAGCAGCTCGGAGGACGGGTCAGTGGATACGCAGTATTTT; V gene: TRBV5-1; J gene: TRBJ2-3; clone size: .; D gene: .
CDR3 protein: CASSILAGSLKDTQYF; CDR3 DNA: TGTGCCAGCTCAATCTTAGCGGGATCCCTGAAAGATACGCAGTATTTT; V gene: TRBV18; J gene: TRBJ2-3; clone size: .; D gene: TRBD2
CDR3 protein: CASSLDGRDTEAFF; CDR3 DNA: TGTGCCAGCAGCTTGGACGGGAGAGACACTGAAGCTTTCTTT; V gene: TRBV5-4; J gene: TRBJ1-1; clone size: once; D gene: .
CDR3 protein: CASTEGKNTGELFF; CDR3 DNA: TGTGCCAGTACCGAGGGAAAGAACACCGGGGAGCTGTTTTTT; V gene: TRBV19; J gene: TRBJ2-2; clone size: .; D gene: .
CDR3 protein: CASSLGTSGGGEQYF; CDR3 DNA: TGTGCCAGCAGCTTGGGGACTAGCGGAGGTGGCGAGCAGTACTTC; V gene: TRBV5-4; J gene: TRBJ2-7; clone size: once; D gene: TRBD2
CDR3 protein: CASSAPSGGTYEQYF; CDR3 DNA: TGTGCCAGCAGCGCCCCCTCGGGAGGGACCTACGAGCAGTACTTC; V gene: TRBV5-6; J gene: TRBJ2-7; clone size: .; D gene: TRBD2
CDR3 protein: CAWSVQDTQYF; CDR3 DNA: TGTGCCTGGAGTGTTCAGGATACGCAGTATTTT; V gene: TRBV30; J gene: TRBJ2-3; clone size: .; D gene: .
CDR3 protein: CASSQGQGRTEAFF; CDR3 DNA: TGTGCCAGCAGCCAAGGACAGGGACGGACTGAAGCTTTCTTT; V gene: TRBV28; J gene: TRBJ1-1; clone size: once; D gene: TRBD1
CDR3 protein: CATSDYTWSSYNSPLHF; CDR3 DNA: TGTGCCACCAGTGATTATACATGGAGCTCCTATAATTCACCCCTCCACTTT; V gene: TRBV24-1; J gene: TRBJ1-6; clone size: many; D gene: .
CDR3 protein: CASNGRGTEAYGYTF; CDR3 DNA: TGTGCCAGCAATGGCCGGGGGACGGAGGCCTATGGCTACACCTTC; V gene: TRBV6-5; J gene: TRBJ1-2; clone size: .; D gene: .
CDR3 protein: CASRQGMNTEAFF; CDR3 DNA: TGTGCCAGCAGGCAGGGTATGAACACTGAAGCTTTCTTT; V gene: TRBV6-4; J gene: TRBJ1-1; clone size: .; D gene: .
CDR3 protein: CASSSGLGSYNEQFF; CDR3 DNA: TGTGCCAGCAGTTCGGGACTAGGGTCCTACAATGAGCAGTTCTTC; V gene: TRBV27; J gene: TRBJ2-1; clone size: .; D gene: TRBD2
CDR3 protein: CASSPIGRGQGAYEQYF; CDR3 DNA: TGCGCCAGCAGCCCGATCGGTCGAGGACAGGGGGCCTACGAGCAGTACTTC; V gene: TRBV4-1; J gene: TRBJ2-7; clone size: .; D gene: TRBD1
CDR3 protein: CASSLGGQGTDTQYF; CDR3 DNA: TGTGCCAGCAGTCTCGGGGGACAGGGGACAGATACGCAGTATTTT; V gene: TRBV28; J gene: TRBJ2-3; clone size: .; D gene: TRBD1
CDR3 protein: CASSPRGGVGYGYTF; CDR3 DNA: TGTGCCAGCAGCCCCCGGGGGGGGGTGGGCTATGGCTACACCTTC; V gene: TRBV3-1/TRBV3-2; J gene: TRBJ1-2; clone size: .; D gene: .
CDR3 protein: CASSFVAGADNEQFF; CDR3 DNA: TGTGCCAGCAGCTTCGTAGCGGGGGCCGACAATGAGCAGTTCTTC; V gene: TRBV7-3; J gene: TRBJ2-1; clone size: .; D gene: TRBD2
CDR3 protein: CSELWVGGGGANVLTF; CDR3 DNA: TGCAGTGAACTCTGGGTTGGGGGAGGTGGGGCCAACGTCCTGACTTTC; V gene: TRBV29-1; J gene: TRBJ2-6; clone size: .; D gene: .
CDR3 protein: CAGSGGEGVNEQFF; CDR3 DNA: TGTGCCGGGTCTGGGGGGGAAGGAGTCAATGAGCAGTTCTTC; V gene: TRBV2; J gene: TRBJ2-1; clone size: .; D gene: TRBD2
CDR3 protein: CASSQGFGLAGGEQFF; CDR3 DNA: TGTGCCAGCAGCCAAGGTTTCGGACTAGCGGGGGGTGAGCAGTTCTTC; V gene: TRBV7-3; J gene: TRBJ2-1; clone size: .; D gene: TRBD2
CDR3 protein: CASTPVRSQPQHF; CDR3 DNA: TGTGCCAGCACCCCTGTGCGGTCACAGCCCCAGCATTTT; V gene: TRBV12-3/TRBV12-4; J gene: TRBJ1-5; clone size: few; D gene: .
CDR3 protein: CASSLPGQANQPQHF; CDR3 DNA: TGCGCCAGCAGCCTCCCCGGACAGGCGAATCAGCCCCAGCATTTT; V gene: TRBV5-1; J gene: TRBJ1-5; clone size: .; D gene: TRBD1
CDR3 protein: CASSPRGGTEAFF; CDR3 DNA: TGTGCCAGCTCACCACGGGGGGGTACTGAAGCTTTCTTT; V gene: TRBV18; J gene: TRBJ1-1; clone size: .; D gene: .